Each of the 13 T cell receptor beta chains below was sequenced from the same sample in a study of T cell responses to AZD1222 COVID-19 vaccine. TCRdb's copy holds only in-frame clones and misses some; the assay was immunoSEQ multiplex PCR. This table has some 100,000 clones, approximately 87% appearing once. Material: peripheral blood, obtained on day 0 of MenACWY control vaccination. These receptors were collected from an adult in good health.

This clone was picked up one time. The chain couples TRBV19 to TRBJ2-5; 8 bases match TRBD1. The ends lost 6 bases at V and 5 bases at J; junction bases unmatched: 14. The CDR3 is 16 amino acids. The V gene's germline CDR1 is LNHDA and CDR2 SQIVND (reference sequence). CDR3 in DNA: TGTGCCAGTAGCCAACCCTTCAGGGGGCCGGGCGAGACCCAGTACTTC. It specifies CASSQPFRGPGETQYF.

The chain is built from TRBV5-1 and TRBJ2-3; TRBD2 might be the D (6 bases). The CDR3 is 15 residues long. V lost 4 bases and J lost 0, with 12 bases in between. Germline V gives CDR1 SGHRS, CDR2 YFSETQ. CDR3 region: CASSGGGSSTDTQYF. The DNA for the CDR3 is TGCGCCAGCAGCGGTGGGGGGAGTAGCACAGATACGCAGTATTTT.

The CDR3 bases are TGTGCCTCCCCACCCGGGACCGAGCAGTTCTTC. Its translation: CASPPGTEQFF. The chain uses TRBV30 and TRBJ2-1; the D gene could be TRBD1 or TRBD2 (5 bases each). Germline V gene sequence: CDR1 GTSNPN, CDR2 SVGIG (reference sequence). V was pared by 7 bases and J by 10 bases, with 14 bases between. CDR3 length: 11 residues.

The chain uses TRBV12-3 or TRBV12-4 and TRBJ2-3, with no clear D. The CDR3 runs to 12 residues. Deletions cut 8 bases from V and 2 bases from J, with 8 bases between. CDR3 coding DNA: TGTGCCAGCCGGTTCTACACAGATACGCAGTATTTT. Amino acid sequence: CASRFYTDTQYF.

J is TRBJ2-2 and V is TRBV7-9; D is perhaps TRBD1 (6 bases). The germline V gene has CDR1 SEHNR and CDR2 FQNEAQ (reference sequence). Deletions cut 5 bases from V and 5 bases from J, with 15 bases between. This CDR3 has 15 amino acids. CDR3 sequence (DNA): TGTGCCAGCAGCCCAGGTAAGGGGGAGACCGGGGAGCTGTTTTTT. This sequence encodes CASSPGKGETGELFF.

The rearrangement links TRBV11-2 to TRBJ2-2; D is uncertain. The germline CDR1 and CDR2 sequences are SGHAT and FQNNGV. Trimming removed 6 bases from V and 1 base from J, with 9 bases in between. This CDR3 is built from 14 residues. The CDR3 DNA reads as TGTGCCAGCAGTTACGCTCAGAACACCGGGGAGCTGTTTTTT. It specifies CASSYAQNTGELFF.

The gene calls are TRBV5-1 and TRBJ1-3; no clear D gene. V was cut by 1 base and J by 0 bases, with 8 bases left in between. This CDR3 contains 15 residues. Per germline, CDR1 SGHRS and CDR2 YFSETQ. CDR3 nucleotide sequence: TGCGCCAGCAGCTTGAGTTTCAGCTCTGGAAACACCATATATTTT. Its protein is CASSLSFSSGNTIYF. Full variable domain (rest looked up from reference TRBV5-1 and TRBJ1-3): KAGVTQTPRYLIKTRGQQVTLSCSPISGHRSVSWYQQTPGQGLQFLFEYFSETQRNKGNFPGRFSGRQFSNSRSEMNVSTLELGDSALYLCASSLSFSSGNTIYFGEGSWLTVV.

V gene TRBV12-3 or TRBV12-4 combines with J gene TRBJ2-7; TRBD2 matches at 7 bases. There are 12 residues in the CDR3. V trimming: 6 bases; J trimming: 5 bases; junction bases outside the gene matches: 4. CDR3 region: CASSGLGNEQYF. Written as DNA, the CDR3 is TGTGCCAGCAGCGGACTAGGGAACGAGCAGTACTTC.

The rearrangement joins TRBV10-3 to TRBJ1-1, with a weak D call TRBD1 (6 bases). CDR3 length equals 12 residues. Germline-derived CDR1 and CDR2 are ENHRY and SYGVKD. Trimming stripped 8 bases from V and 5 bases from J, with 12 bases between. This CDR3 reads CAIHSGETEAFF. The CDR3 nucleotides read TGTGCCATCCACTCAGGGGAAACTGAAGCTTTCTTT.

The rearrangement uses TRBV30 and TRBJ1-3, with unresolved D. The germline V and J ends were trimmed by 1 base and 7 bases, with 11 bases remaining between them. CDR1 and CDR2 from the germline V gene are GTSNPN and SVGIG (reference sequence). This CDR3 is 13 amino acids long. CDR3 nucleotides: TGTGCCTGGAGTGAAAACCGCGGGAACACCATATATTTT. Translated, it gives CAWSENRGNTIYF.

The chain has TRBV28 and TRBJ1-2; 7 bases fit TRBD1. J gave up 1 base and V 5 bases, and 1 base lay outside the gene matches. Germline loops: CDR1 MDHEN, CDR2 SYDVKM. The CDR3 is made up of 13 amino acids. CDR3 sequence: CASSRDSNYGYTF. CDR3 bases: TGTGCCAGCAGTCGGGACAGTAACTATGGCTACACCTTC.

The chain carries TRBV19 and TRBJ2-1, with 7 bases fitting TRBD1. The CDR3 sequence is 14 residues long. The J segment lost 4 bases and the V segment lost 3 bases, leaving 3 bases of the junction unmatched. The germline gives CDR1 LNHDA, CDR2 SQIVND (reference sequence). DNA of the CDR3: TGTGCCAGTAGTATCACAGGGGTTTACAATGAGCAGTTCTTC. This sequence encodes CASSITGVYNEQFF.

CDR3 DNA sequence: TGCGCCAGCAGCCCCGGACGGAAGCAAGAGACCCAGTACTTC. It specifies CASSPGRKQETQYF. The chain has TRBV4-1 and TRBJ2-5; D is ambiguous. The CDR3 consists of 14 residues. V shed 4 bases and J shed 2 bases, with 11 bases lying between them. CDR1 MGHRA and CDR2 YSYEKL come from the germline V gene.